Included here is one TCR beta chain sequence, with context. As yet, its antigen is unknown. The sample originates from a study of regulatory and conventional T cells in RAG deficiency. Study-wide findings and caveats: Omenn patients showed >80% Treg-Tconv overlap and shorter CDR3 lengths. Treg unique TCR beta sequences were approximately 95-fold fewer in Omenn syndrome and CID/AS patients than controls.

Germline V CDR1 and CDR2: MNHEY, SVGAGI. This CDR3 is 14 amino acids long. J was trimmed by 5 bases and V by 6 bases; bases with no gene match: 8. Clones were read by immunoSEQ multiplex PCR, and TCRdb kept only the in-frame ones, dropping some. The repertoire includes around 31,000 clones, approximately 90% of them detected once, and 5% to 5.5% sits in the top ten. Another study also made use of these data, one on regulatory T cells. This second report adds: The PCR used 52 TRBV and 13 TRBJ primers. Patient repertoires had restricted TRB V-J pairs and skewed V and J usage, most in Tregs.

The TCR originated in a human donor in good health. The specimen sequenced was CD8+ T cells sorted from blood. V usage is TRBV6-5 and J usage is TRBJ2-7, with TRBD1 matching 9 bases. In DNA, the CDR3 is TGTGCCAGCAGACCGGGACAGGGTCTCCACGAGCAGTACTTC. Translating gives CASRPGQGLHEQYF.